Sequencing of this TCR beta chain was carried out in a study of cytomegalovirus exposure and HLA in healthy donors (dated 2017 in TCRdb). Background for the entire study: An earlier analysis of roughly 500 of the donors reported roughly 270 Gb of sequence data and 117 million unique TCR beta sequences from some 180 million T cells. An early release covering roughly 600 HLA-typed donors comprised roughly 300 gigabases of sequencing data and around 85 million unique TCR sequences. Of the roughly 400 genotyped donors, roughly 76% were placed in the genetic ancestry cluster associated with self-reported Caucasian donors. The study was designed to test whether signatures of past pathogen exposure could be identified by cataloging public T cell receptors. Using immunosequencing, the study profiled T cell repertoires from 500 to 800 subjects and related those repertoires to cytomegalovirus serostatus. A separate validation cohort of roughly 130 different subjects was used in addition to the approximately 700-subject first cohort. High-throughput TCR immunosequencing, statistical association of individual TCRs with disease status, and machine learning were combined to predict cytomegalovirus infection status. A later analysis re-examined previously published TCR beta repertoires from just over 650 donors and added high-resolution HLA genotyping to investigate patterns of TCR occurrence. Rather than using new phenotypic data, the later analysis identified candidate immune exposures from TCR beta sequences and from how often those sequences occurred across donors. In an earlier analysis of more than 550 of the donors, high-throughput TCR beta sequencing was used to judge whether each TCR beta V gene segment behaved as functional or pseudogenic. Donor age, sex, ethnicity and CMV serostatus were compiled alongside the repertoire data. In a later genetic analysis, genome-wide SNP genotypes for about three fifths of the 666 donors were used, and that subset was treated as a discovery cohort. All discovery cohort repertoires had been generated on a single sequencing platform. HLA typing included class I and class II loci at four-digit resolution. The number of typed donors differed by locus: about 629-640 for A, B, C, DRB1 and DQB1; 522 for DQA1; some 590 for DPA1; and 400 to 480 for DPB1. Roughly five DR-DQ haplotypes were handled as single units for association and clustering, since linkage in the cohort was strong. Across around 400 genotyped donors of the cohort, an average of about 240,000 unique TCR beta nucleotide sequences per donor were sequenced, and about a sixth of those sequences were non-productive.

The cohort was made up of about 610 healthy bone marrow donors. All cohort members were sampled while nominally healthy, although unrecorded immune exposures were likely present. The donor was CMV seronegative and was included in the group of a few hundred seronegative cohort members. Each donor provided a peripheral blood sample, and peripheral blood mononuclear cells were used for TCR beta sequencing. Genomic DNA was extracted from the blood cell samples with the Qiagen DNeasy Blood Extraction Kit. The receptor library was made with the immunoSEQ multiplex PCR assay. For the multiplex PCR, a mixture combining 60 forward primers for TCR Vbeta segments and 13 reverse primers for TCR Jbeta segments was used. The CDR3 region of rearranged TCR beta genes was amplified from genomic DNA with a multiplex PCR assay. The Illumina HiSeq System was used to sequence the amplified TCR beta libraries as 87-base-pair reads. The original methods were these. A later analysis counted approximately 74 million unique TCR beta chains across the 666 repertoires, and approximately 11 million of these chains were shared by at least two donors. A nearest-neighbor algorithm error-corrected the raw reads and collapsed the reads into unique sequences, merging closely related sequences to remove PCR and sequencing errors. CDR3 sequences were aligned to IMGT reference sequences to assign V, D and J gene segments. For a sequence to be retained, a match of at least six nucleotides to both a V gene segment and a J gene segment was required. A rearrangement was called productive if the CDR3 had no stop codons and remained in frame with V and J, and every other rearrangement was called non-productive. CDR3 was defined according to IMGT convention as the region running from the second conserved V-encoded cysteine to the conserved J-encoded phenylalanine. The earlier analysis of 500 to 650 of the donors excluded any sequence lacking an unambiguous match to a single V gene segment. An earlier analysis of almost 600 of the donors classified V segments as functional when productive rearrangements were above 56.7% and as segregating when the standard deviation between donors was above 5%. A statistical classification framework was developed to diagnose cytomegalovirus status using the catalog of TCR beta chain sequences. V and J gene assignment, in a later analysis, came from comparing TCR nucleotide sequences with IMGT/GENE-DB human TR gene sequences. A later analysis assigned CDR3 sequences and most-parsimonious VDJ recombination scenarios with the TCRdist pipeline. In a later analysis, every TCR beta chain was defined by the combination of its CDR3 amino acid sequence and its V-gene family, and reads without a unique V-gene family were dropped. To address suspected cross-contamination and a sequencing artifact, a later analysis removed 450 to 700 highly shared, low-generation-probability nucleotide sequences. In a later analysis, a clonal expansion index was calculated for each public chain from normalized within-repertoire ranks of inferred template counts. In a later analysis, generation probabilities were computed using a VDJ recombination model fitted to out-of-frame rearrangements, and the results were checked against IGoR. In a later analysis, hypergeometric tests were used to score TCR-TCR, TCR-HLA and TCR-CMV co-occurrence, with a repertoire-size bias correction applied to TCR pairs. False discovery rates were estimated in a later analysis by permuting HLA or CMV assignments 20 times. In a later analysis, co-occurring TCRs were grouped using DBSCAN, and TCRdist sequence similarity was added for clustering within HLA-allele-positive subsets. Co-occurrence clustering excluded repertoires with fewer than 30,000 or more than 120,000 public chains, plus five with anomalous nucleotide sharing. This immuneACCESS table, as held by TCRdb, lists in-frame sequences with V and J called but not all clones. Of the missing ones, under half trace to an unresolved V gene in checked studies; the others have no known cause. The DNA was the basis for D and trimming; V, J and clone size are from that table. The sample table shows about 77,000 clones, and about 79% are seen once. The ten largest clones capture 5.5% to 8.5% of the sample.

Looking up the germline V gene yields CDR1 SGHAT and CDR2 FQNNGV. V is clipped by 0 bases and J by 14 bases, and the sequence between their germline boundaries is 12 bases long. The CDR3 spans 12 residues, from the cysteine through the phenylalanine. Only the CDR3 region is kept as DNA, spanning 36 bases read in frame from base 1. On the study overall, not on this receptor specifically: Presence/absence analyses assumed roughly uniform sequencing depth across donors, an assumption that may not hold. In an earlier analysis of several hundred of the donors, most TCR beta V segments were observed in productive rearrangements about 87% or about 30% of the time, broadly matching IMGT annotations. Compared with equally common non-associated chains, HLA-associated TCR beta chains in a later analysis were more clonally expanded and had lower generation probabilities. A later analysis associated 16,951 TCR beta sequences with specific HLA alleles at a false discovery rate of 0.05. Strong co-occurrence of HLA alleles, especially DR and DQ, made assigning TCR associations to individual alleles difficult. The authors suggested that the approach could potentially be extended to other disease states and immunological phenotypes. Most TCR sequences were observed very rarely across donors, whereas some public TCRs were present in many individuals. In this cohort, only TCR beta chains were sequenced, and detectable features were limited by the absence of alpha or paired-chain data. According to a later analysis, TCR association rates differed among HLA loci, with DRB1 alleles showing the most associated TCRs and HLA-C alleles showing the fewest. Several of the top co-occurrence clusters appeared to be linked to parvovirus B19, influenza, CMV and Epstein-Barr virus, according to a later analysis. A cluster of highly shared sequence variants was judged likely to represent a technical artifact of the sequencing pipeline. According to a later analysis, most CMV-associated TCR beta chains appeared to be HLA-restricted, and the HLA associations seemed to be driven largely by CMV exposure. Because counts were too low, some 17 rarely observed V segments, including chromosome 9 orphons, were excluded from the earlier analysis of around 590 of the donors. CMV serostatus was the only immune exposure information available for the cohort. The 87-base-pair reads could not distinguish some IMGT-functional V segments, including TRBV6-2 and TRBV6-3, so those segments were excluded. In vitro tests confirmed that a few of the cytomegalovirus-associated TCR beta chains recognize cytomegalovirus antigens. In a later genetic analysis, fewer N-insertions in productive TCRs were reported among donors in an Asian-associated ancestry cluster than the roughly 700-donor mean. The study listed approximately 150 TCR beta chains as associated with cytomegalovirus. Because HLA typing was unavailable for some donors at each locus, only the typed subset was used in association tests. A further reported finding was that TCR beta sequences accurately predicted the HLA-A and HLA-B alleles for most subjects in the first cohort. In a later genetic analysis, a missense DCLRE1C variant was associated with V-gene and J-gene trimming of TCR beta chains, and the association was replicated in an independent cohort. Correlated functional status among segregating V segments might reflect linkage disequilibrium, but an unknown experimental factor could not be ruled out. Cytomegalovirus status was reported to be diagnosed by the classifier with high specificity and sensitivity in both the original and validation cohorts.

Regarding this clone: This clone's antigen is unknown. No much larger clonotype is one base removed from it; base qualities were not supplied.

The receptor was derived from a woman between 40 and 50 years old in good health and CMV-seronegative. The sample taken for sequencing was PBMCs. The V and J genes are TRBV11-2 and TRBJ2-3; the best D guess is TRBD2, with 6 bases matching. This receptor has the CDR3 CASSLDAGIGYF. The nucleotides are TGTGCCAGCAGCTTAGATGCGGGAATCGGGTATTTT.